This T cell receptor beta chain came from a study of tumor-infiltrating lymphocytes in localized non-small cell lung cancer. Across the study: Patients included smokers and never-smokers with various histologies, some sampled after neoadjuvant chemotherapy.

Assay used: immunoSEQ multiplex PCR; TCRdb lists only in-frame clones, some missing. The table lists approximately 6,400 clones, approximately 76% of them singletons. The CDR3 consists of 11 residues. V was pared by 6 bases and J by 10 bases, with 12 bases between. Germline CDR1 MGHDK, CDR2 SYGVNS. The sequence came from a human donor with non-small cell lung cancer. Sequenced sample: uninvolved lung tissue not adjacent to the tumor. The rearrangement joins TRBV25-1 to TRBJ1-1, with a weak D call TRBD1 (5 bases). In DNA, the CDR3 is TGTGCCAGCAGGAATTGGGGGTCAGCTTTCTTT. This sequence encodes CASRNWGSAFF.